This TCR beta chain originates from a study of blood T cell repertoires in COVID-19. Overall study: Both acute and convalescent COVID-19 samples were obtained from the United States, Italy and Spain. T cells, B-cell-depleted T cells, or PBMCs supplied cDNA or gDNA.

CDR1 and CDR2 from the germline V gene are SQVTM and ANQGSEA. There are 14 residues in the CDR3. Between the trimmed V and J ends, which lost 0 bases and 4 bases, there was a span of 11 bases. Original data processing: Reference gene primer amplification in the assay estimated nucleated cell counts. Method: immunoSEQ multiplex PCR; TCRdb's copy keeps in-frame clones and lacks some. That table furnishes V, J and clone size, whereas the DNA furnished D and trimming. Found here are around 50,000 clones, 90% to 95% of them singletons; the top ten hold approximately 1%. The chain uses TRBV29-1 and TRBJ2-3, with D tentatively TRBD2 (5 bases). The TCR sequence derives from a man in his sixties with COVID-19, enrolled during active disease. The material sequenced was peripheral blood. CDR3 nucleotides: TGCAGCGTTGAAGATGGACTTCGTGCAGATACGCAGTATTTT. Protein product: CSVEDGLRADTQYF.